This T cell receptor (beta chain) was sequenced during a study of cytomegalovirus exposure and HLA in healthy donors. The CDR3 length is 16 residues. CDR1 and CDR2 (germline): KGHSH, LQKENI. Between the trimmed V and J ends, which lost 6 bases and 1 base, there was a span of 17 bases. Vbeta (60) and Jbeta (13) primers were used in the PCR. Only in-frame clones appear in the TCRdb table, and some are missing; sequencing was by immunoSEQ multiplex PCR. Of 100,000 to 150,000 clones in the sample, approximately 80% are singletons; the top ten hold around 1.8%. The material sequenced was PBMCs. This receptor was identified in a man aged 18 to 29 in good health and CMV-seronegative. The chain carries TRBV18 and TRBJ2-3; possibly TRBD2 for D (5 bases). The CDR3 here is CASSTKAGRGTDTQYF. The CDR3 DNA reads as TGTGCCAGCTCCACCAAGGCGGGCCGGGGCACAGATACGCAGTATTTT.